The present T cell receptor beta chain was sequenced within a study of blood T cell repertoires in COVID-19 (dated by TCRdb to 2020 to 2022). Concerning the study at large: Samples covering the acute and convalescent phases of COVID-19 were provided by collaborators in the United States, Italy and Spain. Nearly every sample came with metadata listing a de-identified subject ID, COVID-19 status, age in years and sex. Where HLA class I and class II types were available, the types were taken from metadata supplied by the sample provider, not from assay-based typing. The repertoires were released in a freely available public database intended as a resource for research on the immune response to SARS-CoV-2. The material from the prospective study consisted of cDNA or gDNA derived from T cells, B-cell-depleted T cells, or PBMCs. Deeply sampled blood TCRbeta repertoires from subjects exposed to, actively infected with, or recovered from COVID-19 were included in the dataset. The samples were drawn from the first 160 participants of the ongoing ImmuneRACE study and from 950 to 1,500 subjects provided by 6 global collaborators.

This clone was picked up one time. The specificity of this receptor is unknown. Per-nucleotide qualities are absent, and no much larger clonotype sits a single base away. The study at large found these results: The quantity of clinical and demographic metadata differed by source and by participant and was supplied without curation.

TCRbeta CDR3 regions were amplified from genomic DNA using the immunoSEQ Assay, a bias-controlled multiplex PCR. The paper's processing steps were these. The number of nucleated cells in each sample was estimated from the amplification of reference gene primers within the assay. Sequence reads were collapsed and filtered to measure the absolute abundance of every unique TCRbeta CDR3 rearrangement. For each sample, productive Simpson clonality was calculated by taking the square root of Simpson's diversity index across productive rearrangements. Imported from immuneACCESS, the table was reduced by TCRdb to in-frame sequences with V and J called. These copies leave out some clones; in studies compared against another copy, an unresolved V gene accounts for under half, and the cause of the remainder is not known. Clone size and the V and J calls come from that table; the DNA yielded D and trimming. The sample records approximately 120,000 clones, over 70% of which are singletons. 3.8% of the sample comes from the top ten.

Each collaborating institution followed its own protocols to collect whole blood in K2EDTA tubes. For TCRbeta analysis, collaborators shipped samples as frozen whole blood, isolated PBMCs, or DNA extracted from either of those sample types. The junction carries 14 bases between V and J, which are trimmed by 8 bases and 4 bases respectively. CDR3 length: 13 amino acids, cysteine to phenylalanine. Just the 39-base CDR3 DNA is kept, in frame starting at base 1. CDR1 and CDR2, per the germline V gene, are MNHEY and SVGAGI. The specimen sequenced was peripheral blood. Recombination connected TRBV6-5 to TRBJ2-5, with TRBD2 perhaps the D gene, on 5 matching bases. This receptor was identified in a woman in her forties or fifties with acute or convalescent COVID-19. The nucleotides are TGTGCCAGCCAACTAGGAGCTGGAGAGACCCAGTACTTC. This gives the protein CASQLGAGETQYF.